Each of the 17 T cell receptor beta chains below was sequenced from the same sample in a study of blood T cell repertoires in COVID-19 (dated by TCRdb to the early 2020s). Library construction relied on the immunoSEQ multiplex PCR assay. TCRdb re-hosts the immuneACCESS table, in-frame sequences only. Its copies lack some clones; in the studies checked, an unresolved V gene accounts for under half of them, and the cause for the rest is not known. Present in this sample are about 320,000 clones, 90% of which were seen just once. The ten largest clones add up to roughly 2.5% of the sample. The sequencing input was PBMCs or T cells enriched from blood (not recorded which). The receptor source for this set is a man in his sixties who had recovered from COVID-19.

This clone appeared a single time. V and J are TRBV6-2 or TRBV6-3 and TRBJ2-3; 10 bases map to TRBD1. CDR1 and CDR2 (germline): MNHEY, SVGEGT. V lost 2 bases to trimming and J lost 4 bases; unmatched junction nucleotides: 6. There are 16 residues in the CDR3. CDR3 amino acids: CASSYPTGGLADTQYF. In nucleotides, the CDR3 is TGTGCCAGCAGTTACCCGACAGGGGGCTTGGCAGATACGCAGTATTTT.

The chain couples TRBV10-3 to TRBJ2-1, with TRBD1 matching over 7 bases. Germline assignment: CDR1 ENHRY and CDR2 SYGVKD. This CDR3 region has 15 residues. Trimming removed 2 bases from V and 5 bases from J; junction bases left unmatched: 6. The CDR3 is CAISETGQNNNEQFF. In DNA, the CDR3 is TGTGCCATCAGTGAGACGGGACAGAATAACAATGAGCAGTTCTTC.

The rearrangement joins TRBV13 to TRBJ2-7; a possible D gene is TRBD2 (5 bases). V was trimmed by 0 bases and J by 3 bases, leaving 12 bases between them. The CDR3 sequence is 15 residues long. Germline-derived CDR1 and CDR2 are PRHDT and FYEKMQ (reference sequence). CDR3 amino acids: CASSLGIARGYEQYF. The CDR3 bases are TGTGCCAGCAGCTTAGGGATAGCGCGAGGCTACGAGCAGTACTTC.

The CDR3 nucleotides read TGTGCTAGTGGTTTGGTACAGGGGACTAGCGGCTACAATGAGCAGTTCTTC. Protein: CASGLVQGTSGYNEQFF. The chain couples TRBV12-5 to TRBJ2-1, with TRBD2 identical over 11 bases. Unmatched junction bases numbered 4, after V lost 0 bases and J lost 3 bases. The length of the CDR3 is 17 residues. Looked up from germline, CDR1 is LGHNT and CDR2 is FRNRAP. The whole variable domain, filled in from reference TRBV12-5 and TRBJ2-1, reads DARVTQTPRHKVTEMGQEVTMRCQPILGHNTVFWYRQTMMQGLELLAYFRNRAPLDDSGMPKDRFSAEMPDATLATLKIQPSEPRDSAVYFCASGLVQGTSGYNEQFFGPGTRLTVL.

The rearrangement uses TRBV6-5 and TRBJ1-4; D is perhaps TRBD1 (5 bases). CDR1 and CDR2 from the germline V gene are MNHEY and SVGAGI. The CDR3 contains 14 residues. V dropped 6 bases and J dropped 6 bases, with 14 bases sitting between them. This chain's CDR3 is CASRSRVIDEKLFF. The DNA for the CDR3 is TGTGCCAGCAGGTCCAGGGTGATAGATGAAAAACTGTTTTTT.

The chain combines TRBV5-6 with TRBJ2-1, with 10 bases lining up with TRBD2. This CDR3 is 15 amino acids long. V trimming: 3 bases; J trimming: 5 bases; junction bases outside the gene matches: 5. Germline V gives CDR1 SGHDT, CDR2 YYEEEE. The CDR3 sequence is CASSSGTSVHNEQFF. In DNA form, the CDR3 reads TGTGCCAGCAGCTCTGGGACTAGCGTACACAATGAGCAGTTCTTC.

The gene calls are TRBV5-4 and TRBJ2-3; 7 bases line up with TRBD1. Germline V gene sequence: CDR1 SGHNT, CDR2 YYREEE (reference sequence). This CDR3 spans 15 amino acids. V gave up 4 bases and J gave up 5 bases; unmatched junction bases: 10. CDR3 in DNA: TGTGCCAGCAGCACGGACAGGCCAGGCATAGATACGCAGTATTTT. It codes for CASSTDRPGIDTQYF.

The rearrangement links TRBV5-1 to TRBJ2-5; 9 bases are a match to TRBD1. The CDR3 runs to 14 residues. Germline CDR1 reads SGHRS; CDR2 reads YFSETQ. Germline trimming cut 4 bases from V and 2 bases from J; bases unmatched to any gene: 3. The DNA of the CDR3 is TGCGCCAGCAGCCTGACAGGGGGACAAGAGACCCAGTACTTC. Its protein product is CASSLTGGQETQYF.

The rearrangement uses TRBV19 and TRBJ1-3; D unresolved. The CDR3 consists of 17 residues. Trimming removed 0 bases at V and 3 bases at J, with 15 bases between. Germline CDR1 LNHDA, CDR2 SQIVND (reference sequence). CDR3 region: CASSIEPFAAIGNTIYF. CDR3 DNA: TGTGCCAGTAGTATAGAACCTTTTGCGGCGATTGGAAACACCATATATTTT.

J is TRBJ1-2 and V is TRBV6-6; D is uncertain. Germline CDR1 is MNHNY and CDR2 is SVGAGI (reference sequence). The CDR3 sequence is 13 residues long. V lost 0 bases to trimming and J lost 8 bases, with 10 bases between them. In DNA, the CDR3 is TGTGCCAGCAGTTACTCGACGGGGAGAGGCTACACCTTC. Translating gives CASSYSTGRGYTF.

The chain is built from TRBV5-1 and TRBJ2-1, with 7 positions matching TRBD1. V was pared by 7 bases and J by 3 bases, with 13 bases of the junction left unmatched. Germline V gene lookup returns CDR1 SGHRS and CDR2 YFSETQ. The CDR3 length is 16 residues. The CDR3 DNA reads TGCGCCAGCTACCCAGCACCGGGACAGTACTACAATGAGCAGTTCTTC. Its protein is CASYPAPGQYYNEQFF.

This clone was found a few times. The V gene is TRBV5-4, the J gene TRBJ1-3; 9 nucleotides align to TRBD1. The germline CDR1 and CDR2 sequences are SGHNT and YYREEE (reference sequence). Trimming at V came to 3 bases and at J to 3 bases, leaving 7 bases not matched to a gene. The CDR3 is 16 amino acids. The CDR3 DNA reads TGTGCCAGCAGCTCACCCGGGACAGGGTTTGGAAACACCATATATTTT. This encodes CASSSPGTGFGNTIYF.

As for this clone: At one of its ends the junction is not consistent with the germline gene, which may arise from a read error. The chain uses TRBV19 and TRBJ2-3; 8 positions agree with TRBD2. The CDR3 runs to 17 residues. The germline V gene has CDR1 LNHDA and CDR2 SQIVND (reference sequence). The DNA for the CDR3 is TGTGCCAGTAGTATAATCCCGGGGGCGGGAGGCACGGATACGCAGTATTTT. This sequence encodes CASSIIPGAGGTDTQYF. The entire variable domain, with the rest obtained from reference TRBV19 and TRBJ2-3, is as follows: DGGITQSPKYLFRKEGQNVTLSCEQNLNHDAMYWYRQDPGQGLRLIYYSQIVNDFQKGDIAEGYSVSREKKESFPLTVTSAQKNPTAFYLCASSIIPGAGGTDTQYFGPGTRLTVL.

V is TRBV7-2 and J is TRBJ2-1; TRBD2 matches 14 bases. Germline-derived CDR1 and CDR2 are SGHTA and FQGNSA. This CDR3 has 16 amino acids. After removal of 5 bases from V and 6 bases from J, the junction contained 6 bases not matched to a gene. The CDR3 sequence is CASSLGLAGGGNEQFF. The CDR3 DNA reads TGTGCCAGCAGCCTCGGACTAGCGGGGGGAGGCAATGAGCAGTTCTTC.

The chain employs TRBV7-8 and TRBJ1-2, with TRBD1 matching 7 bases. Germline CDR1 reads SGHVS; CDR2 reads FQNEAQ. The CDR3 is made up of 12 amino acids. Trimming at V came to 2 bases and at J to 7 bases, leaving 1 base not matched to a gene. CDR3 amino acids: CASSLRQGGYTF. The CDR3 DNA reads as TGTGCCAGCAGCTTAAGACAGGGTGGCTACACCTTC.

The chain has TRBV21-1 and TRBJ1-1. TRBV21-1 is an annotated pseudogene. This CDR3 is built from 14 residues. This chain's CDR3 is CASSPFSLNTEAFF. CDR3 DNA sequence: TGTGCCAGCAGCCCATTTTCACTAAACACTGAAGCTTTCTTT.

CDR3 nucleotide sequence: TGTGCCAGCAGCCTACGGACAGGGTACGGAAACACCATATATTTT. Its protein is CASSLRTGYGNTIYF. The chain recombines TRBV13 with TRBJ1-3; 8 positions match TRBD1. The CDR3 totals 15 residues. Trimming cost V 5 bases and J 4 bases; bases outside gene matches: 7. Germline-derived CDR1 and CDR2 are PRHDT and FYEKMQ (reference sequence).